This TCR beta chain was obtained from a study of blood T cells in healthy people across ages. With respect to this clonotype: What it binds is unknown.

Looked up from germline, CDR1 is SGHRS and CDR2 is YFSETQ. There are 14 residues in the CDR3. A second PCR, run for roughly 7 to 12 cycles, used a sample-barcoded 5' primer plus a J-beta primer mix. Each cDNA molecule received a tag from a template-switch adaptor that had 12 random nucleotides. TCRdb re-called the 5' RACE reads with MiXCR, one entry per CDR3 protein. The table includes some 760,000 distinct CDR3 sequences, roughly 25% detected once. PBMCs were isolated at a quantity of at least 6 million per sample. General study points: Age showed a roughly linear inverse relationship with TCR beta diversity per million T cells.

Another study also made use of these data, one on T cells of mothers and their children. Per that study: Each child contributed some 3 million TCR beta CDR3 reads, while each mother contributed over 10 million.

The chain carries TRBV5-1 and TRBJ2-5; 8 positions match TRBD1. The end of the DNA is better explained by TRBJ2-1, so the J call may be wrong. The sequence was obtained from a boy aged 5-17 years in good health. Sequenced material: blood. The CDR3 reads CASSGQGNPNEQFF. As DNA, the CDR3 is TGCGCCAGCAGCGGACAGGGAAATCCCAATGAGCAGTTCTTC.